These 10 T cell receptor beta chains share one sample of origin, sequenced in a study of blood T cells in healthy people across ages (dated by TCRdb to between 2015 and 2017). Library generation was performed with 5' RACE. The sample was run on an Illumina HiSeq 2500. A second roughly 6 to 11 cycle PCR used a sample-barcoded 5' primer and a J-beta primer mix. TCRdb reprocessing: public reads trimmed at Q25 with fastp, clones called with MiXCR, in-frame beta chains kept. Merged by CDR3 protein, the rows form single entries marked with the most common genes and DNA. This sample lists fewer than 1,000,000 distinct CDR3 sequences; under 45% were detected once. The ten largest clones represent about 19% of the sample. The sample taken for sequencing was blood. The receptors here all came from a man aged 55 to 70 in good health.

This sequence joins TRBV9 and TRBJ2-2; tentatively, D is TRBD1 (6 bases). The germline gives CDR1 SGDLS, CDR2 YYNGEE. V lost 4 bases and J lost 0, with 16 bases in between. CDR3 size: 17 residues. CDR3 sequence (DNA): TGTGCCAGCAGCCCAACCAGGGGAAGGGCGAACACCGGGGAGCTGTTTTTT. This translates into CASSPTRGRANTGELFF.

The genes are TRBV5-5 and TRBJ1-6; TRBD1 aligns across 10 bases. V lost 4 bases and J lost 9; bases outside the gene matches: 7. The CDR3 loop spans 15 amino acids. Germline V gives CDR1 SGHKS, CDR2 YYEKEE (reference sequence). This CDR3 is CASSPWTGGFSPLHF. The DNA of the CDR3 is TGTGCCAGCAGCCCCTGGACAGGGGGTTTTTCACCCCTCCACTTT.

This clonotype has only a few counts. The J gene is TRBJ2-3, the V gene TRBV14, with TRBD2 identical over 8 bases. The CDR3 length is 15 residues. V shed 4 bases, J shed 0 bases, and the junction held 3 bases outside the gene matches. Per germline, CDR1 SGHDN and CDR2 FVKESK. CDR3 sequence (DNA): TGTGCCAGCAGCCCCGGGACTAGTAGCACAGATACGCAGTATTTT. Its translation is CASSPGTSSTDTQYF.

In DNA, the CDR3 is TGTGCCAGCAGCTTAGGTGGGGGACACCGAAATGAGCAGTTCTTC. It yields the protein CASSLGGGHRNEQFF. The V gene is TRBV13, the J gene TRBJ2-1; TRBD1 might be the D (6 bases). CDR1 is PRHDT, CDR2 FYEKMQ, per germline (reference sequence). The CDR3 is made up of 15 amino acids. The V gene lost 0 bases and the J gene lost 7 bases, with 13 bases spanning the gap.

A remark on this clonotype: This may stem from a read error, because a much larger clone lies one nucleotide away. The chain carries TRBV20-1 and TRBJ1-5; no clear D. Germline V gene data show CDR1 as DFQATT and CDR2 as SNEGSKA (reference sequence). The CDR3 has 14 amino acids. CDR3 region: CSASTPWANLPQHF. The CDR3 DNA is TGCAGTGCTAGCACCCCGTGGGCCAATCTGCCCCAGCATTTT.

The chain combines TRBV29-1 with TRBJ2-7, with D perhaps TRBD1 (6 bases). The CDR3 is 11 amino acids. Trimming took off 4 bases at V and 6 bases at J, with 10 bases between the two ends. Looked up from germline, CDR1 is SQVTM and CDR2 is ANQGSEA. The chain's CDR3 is CSVGGPSEQYF. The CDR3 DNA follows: TGCAGCGTTGGGGGGCCCAGCGAGCAGTACTTC.

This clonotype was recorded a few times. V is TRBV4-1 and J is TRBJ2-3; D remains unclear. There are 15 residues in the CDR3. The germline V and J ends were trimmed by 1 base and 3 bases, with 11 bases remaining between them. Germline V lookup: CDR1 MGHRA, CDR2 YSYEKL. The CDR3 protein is CASSQGNRITDTQYF. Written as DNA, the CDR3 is TGCGCCAGCAGCCAAGGTAACAGAATTACAGATACGCAGTATTTT.

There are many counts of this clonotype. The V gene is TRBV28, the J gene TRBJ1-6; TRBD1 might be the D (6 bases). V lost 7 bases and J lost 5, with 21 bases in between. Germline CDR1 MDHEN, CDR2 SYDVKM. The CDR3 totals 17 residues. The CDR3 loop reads CASNALGGPENNSPLHF. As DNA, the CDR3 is TGTGCCAGCAATGCATTGGGGGGGCCAGAGAATAATTCACCCCTCCACTTT.

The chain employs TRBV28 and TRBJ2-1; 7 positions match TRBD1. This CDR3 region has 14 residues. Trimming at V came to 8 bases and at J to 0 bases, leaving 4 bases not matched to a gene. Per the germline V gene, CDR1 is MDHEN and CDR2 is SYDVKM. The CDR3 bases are TGTGCCAGCGGTGACAGGGACTCCTACAATGAGCAGTTCTTC. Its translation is CASGDRDSYNEQFF.

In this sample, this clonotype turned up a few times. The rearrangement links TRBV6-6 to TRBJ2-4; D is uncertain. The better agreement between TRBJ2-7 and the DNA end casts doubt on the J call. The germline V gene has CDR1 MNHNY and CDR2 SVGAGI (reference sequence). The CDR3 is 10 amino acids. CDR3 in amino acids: CASGINEQYF. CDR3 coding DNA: TGTGCCAGCGGCATTAACGAGCAGTACTTC.